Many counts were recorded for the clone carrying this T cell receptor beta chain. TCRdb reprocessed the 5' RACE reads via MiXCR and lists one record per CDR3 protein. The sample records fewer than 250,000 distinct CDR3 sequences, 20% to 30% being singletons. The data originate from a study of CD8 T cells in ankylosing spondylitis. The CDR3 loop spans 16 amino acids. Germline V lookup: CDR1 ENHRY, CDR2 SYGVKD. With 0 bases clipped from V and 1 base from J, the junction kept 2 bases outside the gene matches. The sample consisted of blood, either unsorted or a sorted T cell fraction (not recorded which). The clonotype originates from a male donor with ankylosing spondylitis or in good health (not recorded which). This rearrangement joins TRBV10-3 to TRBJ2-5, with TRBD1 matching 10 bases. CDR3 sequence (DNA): TGTGCCATCAGTGAGTCGGGACAGGGGTTCCAAGAGACCCAGTACTTC. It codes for CAISESGQGFQETQYF.